The 21 T cell receptor beta chains below were found in one sample sequenced in a study of CD8+CD57+ T cells in acquired aplastic anemia. The study profiled TCR beta VDJ and CDR3 using genomic DNA as template. In TCRdb, the reads were re-called with MiXCR into one record per CDR3 protein. The data show about 71,000 distinct CDR3 sequences, roughly half seen once. The sample comprised sorted CD4+, CD8+, or CD8+CD57+ T cells (not recorded which) from PBMCs. The receptors come from a human donor in good health, serving as a control.

The chain is built from TRBV19 and TRBJ2-3, with TRBD1 as a possible D gene (5 bases). CDR1 is LNHDA, CDR2 SQIVND, per germline (reference sequence). Trimming removed 0 bases from V and 7 bases from J, with 8 bases in between. CDR3 length: 13 residues. CDR3 protein: CASSIDRVNTQYF. CDR3 DNA sequence: TGTGCCAGTAGTATAGACAGGGTGAATACGCAGTATTTT.

This chain uses TRBV15 with TRBJ2-7, with 10 bases lining up with TRBD1. Germline CDR1 and CDR2: LNHNV and YYDKDF (reference sequence). The CDR3 has 15 amino acids. The ends lost 6 bases at V and 6 bases at J; junction bases unmatched: 11. The chain's CDR3 is CATRGETGGLSEQYF. CDR3 coding DNA: TGTGCCACCAGAGGGGAGACAGGGGGCCTTAGCGAGCAGTACTTC.

This chain links TRBV7-9 with TRBJ1-6; D not resolved. The CDR3 runs 11 residues. The germline V gene has CDR1 SEHNR and CDR2 FQNEAQ (reference sequence). Trimming shortened V by 1 base and J by 10 bases, and 2 bases separated the two germline ends. CDR3 residues: CASSLGSPLHF. CDR3 nucleotide sequence: TGTGCCAGCAGCTTAGGCTCACCCCTCCACTTT. Full variable domain (missing parts from reference TRBV7-9 and TRBJ1-6): DTGVSQNPRHKITKRGQNVTFRCDPISEHNRLYWYRQTLGQGPEFLTYFQNEAQLEKSRLLSDRFSAERPKGSFSTLEIQRTEQGDSAMYLCASSLGSPLHFGNGTRLTVT.

This clonotype has at least ten counts. The V gene is TRBV6-1, the J gene TRBJ2-1; 7 bases align to TRBD2. The CDR3 is made up of 16 amino acids. Germline CDR1 MNHNS, CDR2 SASEGT. Unmatched junction bases numbered 13, after V lost 3 bases and J lost 8 bases. The CDR3 protein is CASSDLAGVYGHEQFF. The CDR3 nucleotides are TGTGCCAGCAGTGATTTGGCGGGAGTTTACGGCCATGAGCAGTTCTTC.

This clonotype was detected a few times. At one end the junction does not follow the germline gene, possibly because of a read error. The V call is TRBV9, the J call TRBJ2-7, with D perhaps matching TRBD2 (7 bases). The CDR3 is 15 residues long. Germline V CDR1 and CDR2: SGDLS, YYNGEE. The chain's CDR3 is CASSSRGGGSYKQYF. DNA for the CDR3: TGTGCCAGCAGCTCCAGGGGCGGGGGCTCCTACAAGCAGTACTTC. The full variable domain, its missing parts supplied by reference TRBV9 and TRBJ2-7, is DSGVTQTPKHLITATGQRVTLRCSPRSGDLSVYWYQQSLDQGLQFLIQYYNGEERAKGNILERFSAQQFPDLHSELNLSSLELGDSALYFCASSSRGGGSYKQYFGPGTRLTVT.

The J gene is TRBJ1-5, the V gene TRBV2, with D perhaps matching TRBD1 (5 bases). The CDR3 covers 15 residues. Looked up from germline, CDR1 is SNHLY and CDR2 is FYNNEI. Trimming removed 3 bases from V and 4 bases from J, with 13 bases in between. CDR3 DNA sequence: TGTGCCAGCAGTGAGGGGGGGATCGGGAATCAGCCCCAGCATTTT. This sequence encodes CASSEGGIGNQPQHF.

CDR3 bases: TGTGCCAGCAGCTTTTTATTGACGGGGACACCCAAAGAGACCCAGTACTTC. This translates into CASSFLLTGTPKETQYF. The rearrangement joins TRBV11-3 to TRBJ2-5, with D maybe TRBD1 (6 bases). V was pared by 3 bases and J by 3 bases, with 20 bases between. Germline lookup yields CDR1 SGHNT and CDR2 YENEEA. The length of the CDR3 is 17 residues.

The rearrangement joins TRBV4-1 to TRBJ2-7, with 7 bases fitting TRBD1. This CDR3 contains 14 residues. Germline V lookup: CDR1 MGHRA, CDR2 YSYEKL. V was pared by 1 base and J by 4 bases, with 4 bases of the junction left unmatched. In DNA form, the CDR3 reads TGCGCCAGCAGCCAAGGGAGGACAGGATACGAGCAGTACTTC. Amino acids: CASSQGRTGYEQYF.

For this clonotype: The junction and the germline gene differ at one end; a read error may be behind it. The V and J genes are TRBV7-9 and TRBJ2-7; D gene ambiguous. The CDR3 extends over 15 amino acids. From germline, CDR1 is SEHNR and CDR2 FQNEAQ (reference sequence). CDR3 loop: CASSLEEPSTYGQYF. For the CDR3, the DNA is TGTGCCAGCAGCTTAGAGGAGCCCTCGACCTACGGGCAGTACTTC.

The table lists this clonotype with a few counts. The CDR3 bases are TGCAGTGCTAGAGGGGATAGCGGGGGGGACACCGGGGAGCTGTTTTTT. This translates into CSARGDSGGDTGELFF. V and J are TRBV20-1 and TRBJ2-2, with 11 bases matching TRBD2. V lost 1 base and J lost 3; bases outside the gene matches: 4. Germline CDR1 is DFQATT and CDR2 is SNEGSKA (reference sequence). The CDR3 has 16 amino acids.

At least ten counts were recorded for this clonotype. The rearrangement uses TRBV6-4 and TRBJ1-1; the match to TRBD1 covers 7 bases. The CDR3 is 15 amino acids. Germline assignment: CDR1 MRHNA and CDR2 SNTAGT. V trimming: 5 bases; J trimming: 4 bases; junction bases outside the gene matches: 10. In DNA, the CDR3 is TGTGCCAGCAGTCCGGGAACAGGGGACGGCACTGAAGCTTTCTTT. Protein sequence: CASSPGTGDGTEAFF.

The chain links TRBV20-1 to TRBJ2-2; D not resolved. CDR3 length: 14 amino acids. Deletions cut 0 bases from V and 3 bases from J, with 8 bases between. Germline V gene data show CDR1 as DFQATT and CDR2 as SNEGSKA (reference sequence). The CDR3 here is CSARDDRDTGELFF. CDR3 coding DNA: TGCAGTGCTAGAGATGATCGGGACACCGGGGAGCTGTTTTTT.

The sample holds many counts of this clonotype. This chain connects TRBV6-5 to TRBJ2-1, with D perhaps matching TRBD2 (5 bases). V was pared by 0 bases and J by 0 bases, with 15 bases between. This CDR3 has 18 amino acids. The germline CDR1 and CDR2 sequences are MNHEY and SVGAGI. CDR3 bases: TGTGCCAGCAGTTACTCGAATCGGGGAGATTTCTCCTACAATGAGCAGTTCTTC. Encoded protein: CASSYSNRGDFSYNEQFF.

The rearrangement links TRBV7-8 to TRBJ2-7; TRBD1 matches 8 bases. The ends lost 4 bases at V and 0 bases at J; junction bases unmatched: 11. Germline-derived CDR1 and CDR2 are SGHVS and FQNEAQ. The CDR3 length is 17 residues. The CDR3 sequence is CASSSLGRTGLSYEQYF. CDR3 nucleotide sequence: TGTGCCAGCAGCTCTCTCGGCCGGACAGGGCTCTCCTACGAGCAGTACTTC. Together with reference TRBV7-8 and TRBJ2-7, the CDR3 gives the full variable domain: GAGVSQSPRYKVAKRGQDVALRCDPISGHVSLFWYQQALGQGPEFLTYFQNEAQLDKSGLPSDRFFAERPEGSVSTLKIQRTQQEDSAVYLCASSSLGRTGLSYEQYFGPGTRLTVT.

Remarks on this clonotype: The final CDR3 position lacks the conserved phenylalanine or tryptophan, pointing to a likely read error. The genes are TRBV4-1 and TRBJ1-5, with D unresolved. Per the germline V gene, CDR1 is MGHRA and CDR2 is YSYEKL. V was trimmed by 4 bases and J by 2 bases, leaving 15 bases between them. This CDR3 is built from 16 residues. The CDR3 DNA reads TGCGCCAGCAGCCGAAGCCGTCGCGGTGGCAATCAGCCCCAGCATTCT. Its translation: CASSRSRRGGNQPQHS.

The J gene is TRBJ2-2, the V gene TRBV19, with 11 bases identical to TRBD2. V dropped 9 bases and J dropped 3; count of bases not matched to a gene: 9. The CDR3 consists of 16 residues. Per the germline V gene, CDR1 is LNHDA and CDR2 is SQIVND (reference sequence). CDR3 sequence: CASKLLAGAYTGELFF. The CDR3 DNA follows: TGTGCCAGCAAGTTACTAGCGGGAGCGTACACCGGGGAGCTGTTTTTT. The full variable domain, with the rest looked up from reference TRBV19 and TRBJ2-2, is DGGITQSPKYLFRKEGQNVTLSCEQNLNHDAMYWYRQDPGQGLRLIYYSQIVNDFQKGDIAEGYSVSREKKESFPLTVTSAQKNPTAFYLCASKLLAGAYTGELFFGEGSRLTVL.

V and J are TRBV24-1 and TRBJ1-2; D is unclear. Germline V gives CDR1 KGHDR, CDR2 SFDVKD. This CDR3 comprises 15 residues. Trimming pared 0 bases from V and 4 bases from J, leaving 11 bases between. The CDR3 is CATSDLLGKGYGYTF. In DNA, the CDR3 is TGTGCCACCAGTGATTTGTTAGGGAAGGGCTATGGCTACACCTTC.

This clonotype occurred many times. V gene TRBV12-3 or TRBV12-4 combines with J gene TRBJ1-1; D is undetermined. The CDR3 runs to 13 residues. V was cut by 1 base and J by 8 bases, with 11 bases left in between. CDR3 loop: CASSLVLGTEAFF. The CDR3 DNA reads TGTGCCAGCAGTTTAGTCCTGGGAACAGAAGCTTTCTTT.

The chain uses TRBV5-5 and TRBJ1-2; D perhaps matches TRBD1 (5 bases). In germline, CDR1 is SGHKS, CDR2 YYEKEE (reference sequence). V shed 3 bases and J shed 2 bases, with 11 bases lying between them. The CDR3 has 14 amino acids. CDR3 sequence: CASSSDRDNYGYTF. CDR3 in DNA: TGTGCCAGCAGCTCGGACCGGGACAACTATGGCTACACCTTC.

Details on this clonotype: One end of the junction is discordant with germline, which a read error may explain. The chain links TRBV15 to TRBJ2-1; TRBD2 is a possible D gene (5 bases). Germline V gene sequence: CDR1 LNHNV, CDR2 YYDKDF (reference sequence). This CDR3 is built from 14 residues. This chain's CDR3 is CATLEERSYNGQFF. CDR3 nucleotides: TGTGCCACCCTGGAGGAGCGTTCCTACAATGGGCAGTTCTTC.

This clonotype has at least ten counts. The V and J genes are TRBV4-2 and TRBJ1-1; D is perhaps TRBD1 (5 bases). Trimming took 1 base from V and 10 from J, leaving 16 bases between them. The germline CDR1 and CDR2 sequences are LGHNA and YNFKEQ. The CDR3 consists of 14 residues. The CDR3 nucleotides read TGTGCCAGCAGCCAAGGATTGGAGGGGAAAGGAGCTTTCTTT. As protein: CASSQGLEGKGAFF.